These T cell receptor beta chains were read from a single sample in a study of T-cell memory formation after mild COVID-19. Each CDR3 protein gets one entry after TCRdb re-called the 5' RACE reads with MiXCR. Here the sample spans approximately 99,000 distinct CDR3 sequences, 15% to 20% being singletons. The source material was PBMCs or a T cell subset sorted from them (not recorded which). These receptors were collected from a man aged 18 to 30 who had mild COVID-19 (a few samples of this study predate the infection). Cell type and time point are not known. CDR3s include the opening cysteine and the closing phenylalanine or tryptophan. Each record gives: clone size, J gene, D gene, V gene, CDR3 DNA, CDR3 protein. D genes are given only for firm matches. Only part of the rows carry a size: once, few, many, or a class if the clone is expanded.

NA,TRBJ2-4,NA,TRBV4-3,TGCGCCAGCAGCCAAGAGTACTCTCTAGCCAAAAACATTCAGTACTTC,CASSQEYSLAKNIQYF
NA,TRBJ2-2,NA,TRBV5-1,TGCGCCAGCAGAGCTGGGGAAGCCACCGGGGAGCTGTTTTTT,CASRAGEATGELFF
few,TRBJ1-4,NA,TRBV2,TGTGCCAGCAGTGGGGGCAATGGTAATGAAAAACTGTTTTTT,CASSGGNGNEKLFF
few,TRBJ1-1,NA,TRBV5-1,TGCGCCAGCAGTTCCTCAGGGCTCACTGAAGCTTTCTTT,CASSSSGLTEAFF
few,TRBJ1-6,NA,TRBV5-1,TGCGCCAGCAGCCCATTAACGGGAACGAATTCACCCCTCCACTTT,CASSPLTGTNSPLHF
once,TRBJ2-3,NA,TRBV19,TGTGCCAGTAGTACAAGAGGGACTAGCACAGATACGCAGTATTTT,CASSTRGTSTDTQYF
NA,TRBJ2-5,TRBD2,TRBV4-1,TGCGCCAGCAGACGAGGACTAGCGGGGAAAGAGACCCAGTACTTC,CASRRGLAGKETQYF
many,TRBJ1-1,NA,TRBV7-2,TGTGCCAGCAGCTTCACAGGGCGCAAATCCATCATGAACACTGAAGCTTTCTTT,CASSFTGRKSIMNTEAFF
NA,TRBJ2-3,TRBD1,TRBV10-3,TGTGCCATCAGTGGGGGACCGGGACAGGGGTCACCCACAGATACGCAGTATTTT,CAISGGPGQGSPTDTQYF
few,TRBJ2-3,NA,TRBV20-1,TGCAGTGCTGGGACCCCGCAGTATTTT,CSAGTPQYF
few,TRBJ2-7,TRBD1,TRBV5-1,TGCGCCAGCTCAAGACAGGGTCCGCTCTCCGAGCAGTACTTC,CASSRQGPLSEQYF
few,TRBJ2-3,NA,TRBV12-3/TRBV12-4,TGTGCCAGCAGTTCCGCCGTGCAGACAGATACGCAGTATTTT,CASSSAVQTDTQYF
few,TRBJ1-2,NA,TRBV7-2,TGTGCCAGCAGCTTCGCTCAACTCTATGGCTACACCTTC,CASSFAQLYGYTF
NA,TRBJ2-2,TRBD1,TRBV11-2,TGTGCCAGCAGCTATAGCCCGACCGGGACAGGGGGTTCACTAACCGGGGAGCTGTTTTTT,CASSYSPTGTGGSLTGELFF
NA,TRBJ1-1,NA,TRBV12-3/TRBV12-4,TGTGCCAGCAGTTTAGAGCTGAACACTGAAGCTTTCTTT,CASSLELNTEAFF
few,TRBJ2-5,TRBD2,TRBV5-1,TGCGCCAGCAGCCCTTTAGCGGGGGGGCCTGGGGCAGAGACCCAGTACTTC,CASSPLAGGPGAETQYF
few,TRBJ2-7,TRBD1,TRBV6-5,TGTGCCAGCAGGACACTGACAGGGGGTAAGGACGAGCAGTACTTC,CASRTLTGGKDEQYF
few,TRBJ2-1,TRBD1,TRBV18,TGTGCCAGCTCACCCGGGACAGGGAACGATGAGCAGTTCTTC,CASSPGTGNDEQFF
few,TRBJ2-5,NA,TRBV5-1,TGCGCCAGCAGCTTGGATTCCTCGGGAGAGACCCAGTACTTC,CASSLDSSGETQYF
many,TRBJ2-3,NA,TRBV7-6,TGTGCCAGCAGCTTAGTTCCCAGCGGACTTTACACAGATACGCAGTATTTT,CASSLVPSGLYTDTQYF
once,TRBJ2-1,TRBD2,TRBV7-9,TGTGCCAGCAGCTTATTAGCTCGCGGGCTAGCGGGGGGCAGATCCTACAATGAGCAGTTCTTC,CASSLLARGLAGGRSYNEQFF
NA,TRBJ1-1,NA,TRBV7-9,TGTGCCAGCACCCCACGACCCAACACTGAAGCTTTCTTT,CASTPRPNTEAFF
NA,TRBJ2-1,TRBD2,TRBV7-2,TGTGCCAGCAGGGGATCGGGGGGGGTGTCTTACAATGAGCAGTTCTTC,CASRGSGGVSYNEQFF
few,TRBJ1-1,NA,TRBV6-5,TGTGCCAGCAGTTACGGAGGGTCGAGCACTGAAGCTTTCTTT,CASSYGGSSTEAFF
NA,TRBJ2-7,TRBD1,TRBV20-1,TGCAGTGCAATCGGAGGGACAGGGATATACGAGCAGTACTTC,CSAIGGTGIYEQYF
few,TRBJ1-6,NA,TRBV4-1,TGCGCCAGCAGCCAAGATCCCCCTGGTCGGGACGGAGGTTCACCCCTCCACTTT,CASSQDPPGRDGGSPLHF
NA,TRBJ2-7,NA,TRBV11-2,TGTGCCAGCAGCTTAGATTATCACGGCACCTACGAGCAGTACTTC,CASSLDYHGTYEQYF
NA,TRBJ1-3,NA,TRBV4-3,TGCGCCAGCAGCTCGAGGGGGGTTGGAAACACCATATATTTT,CASSSRGVGNTIYF
few,TRBJ2-1,NA,TRBV5-1,TGCGCCAGCAGGCGGGGCGACCCTGGGAATGAGCAGTTCTTC,CASRRGDPGNEQFF
NA,TRBJ2-1,NA,TRBV7-9,TGTGCCAGCAGCTCCGGGATAATTCTCCATGAGCAGTTCTTC,CASSSGIILHEQFF
few,TRBJ2-6,NA,TRBV6-2/TRBV6-3,TGTGCCGGGGGGAGCTCTGGGGCCAACGTCCTGACTTTC,CAGGSSGANVLTF
once,TRBJ1-1,NA,TRBV20-1,TGCAGTGCCCAGGGCGGGCCTGGAACTGAAGCTTTCTTT,CSAQGGPGTEAFF
NA,TRBJ2-5,TRBD1,TRBV7-9,TGTGCCAGCAGCCTAAGACAGGGGTTTTTGGAGACCCAGTACTTC,CASSLRQGFLETQYF
NA,TRBJ1-1,NA,TRBV19,TGTGCCAGTAGCCCCAGAGAGAACACTGAAGCTTTCTTT,CASSPRENTEAFF
few,TRBJ2-5,NA,TRBV12-3/TRBV12-4,TGTGCCAGCAGTTTATACGGGGGGCTCGAAGAGACCCAGTACTTC,CASSLYGGLEETQYF
few,TRBJ2-5,NA,TRBV15,TGTGCCACCAGCAGAGCCGGATCCTCGGGGACCCAGTACTTC,CATSRAGSSGTQYF
NA,TRBJ2-3,TRBD1,TRBV6-5,TGTGCCAGCGTGACAGGGAAGGGTACGCAGTATTTT,CASVTGKGTQYF